These T cell receptor beta chains were read from a single sample in a study of blood T cell repertoires in COVID-19. Sequenced by immunoSEQ multiplex PCR; TCRdb stores in-frame clones only, minus some. The table lists under 250,000 clones, approximately 88% of them singletons. The source material was peripheral blood. These receptors all stem from a man in his sixties who had recovered from COVID-19. Both conserved end residues are part of each CDR3. A D gene is named only where the DNA matches it firmly. Size tells how often a clone was seen (once, few, many) or the class of an expanded clone, and some rows leave it out.

clone size,J gene,V gene,D gene,CDR3 DNA,CDR3 protein
.,TRBJ1-1,TRBV7-3,.,TGTGCCAGCAGCTTAATGCCTCGGGAGGGGAACACTGAAGCTTTCTTT,CASSLMPREGNTEAFF
.,TRBJ2-2,TRBV5-1,TRBD2,TGCGCCAGCAGCCTCCAGGGCGGGGGGAGCACCGGGGAGCTGTTTTTT,CASSLQGGGSTGELFF
.,TRBJ1-4,TRBV7-7,.,TGTGCTAGCAGCTTGCACGTACAGTGCGTAGGGGCGGATCCAACTAATGAAAAACTGTTTTTT,CASSLHVQCVGADPTNEKLFF
.,TRBJ2-7,TRBV18,TRBD1,TGTGCCAGCGCCTTGGGGACAGGGGCCTACGAGCAGTACTTC,CASALGTGAYEQYF
.,TRBJ1-5,TRBV7-2,TRBD1,TGTGCCAGCAGCTTAGTGGGGACAGGGGTAGATCAGCCCCAGCATTTT,CASSLVGTGVDQPQHF
.,TRBJ2-1,TRBV7-3,TRBD2,TGTGCCAGCAGCCGATTTAGCGGGGGCTACAATGAGCAGTTCTTC,CASSRFSGGYNEQFF
.,TRBJ1-4,TRBV7-9,.,TGTGCCAGCAGCTTAGAAGGCAGGGGTGATAGTGAAAAACTGTTTTTT,CASSLEGRGDSEKLFF
.,TRBJ1-1,TRBV18,.,TGTGCCAGCTCGAGCTTCACAGGGAACACTGAAGCTTTCTTT,CASSSFTGNTEAFF
.,TRBJ2-2,TRBV9,.,TGTGCCAGCAGCGTAGGAGGGTCGAACACCGGGGAGCTGTTTTTT,CASSVGGSNTGELFF
.,TRBJ2-5,TRBV5-1,TRBD2,TGCGCCAGCAGCCCGCGGACTAGCGGGGGTGAGACCCAGTACTTC,CASSPRTSGGETQYF
.,TRBJ2-3,TRBV24-1,TRBD2,TGTGCCACGGCGGGCGGGGGGAGCACAGATACGCAGTATTTT,CATAGGGSTDTQYF
.,TRBJ2-1,TRBV20-1,.,TGCAGTGCTAGAGGGAGTAGCGGGCAGTTCTTC,CSARGSSGQFF
.,TRBJ2-7,TRBV5-1,.,TGCGCCAGCAGCTTGGGGGTAACGTCTACCGCTAGGTACGAGCAGTACTTC,CASSLGVTSTARYEQYF
.,TRBJ2-5,TRBV7-9,.,TGTGCCAGCAGCTTAGGTCGGGAGACCCAGTACTTC,CASSLGRETQYF
.,TRBJ2-7,TRBV5-1,.,TGCGCCAGCAAACGCAGCGGGCAAAAGGAACAGTACTTC,CASKRSGQKEQYF
once,TRBJ1-5,TRBV6-5,TRBD1,TGTGCCAGCAGCAGGGGGCAGCCCCAGCATTTT,CASSRGQPQHF
.,TRBJ1-2,TRBV27,TRBD1,TGTGCCAGCAGTGGGACAGGGGGCGACTACACCTTC,CASSGTGGDYTF
.,TRBJ2-1,TRBV28,TRBD2,TGTGCCAGCAGTTCCCTCGAGGGCGGGAGGCCTCCCAATGAGCAGTTCTTC,CASSSLEGGRPPNEQFF
.,TRBJ1-5,TRBV28,.,TGTGCCAGCAGTTTATTAACAGGGTGGATGCCCCAGCATTTT,CASSLLTGWMPQHF
.,TRBJ2-3,TRBV4-3,TRBD2,TGCGCCAGCAGCCAGCGGGAGGGCCGGGCAGATACGCAGTATTTT,CASSQREGRADTQYF
.,TRBJ2-1,TRBV11-1,TRBD2,TGTGCCAGCAGCCGGGGGACTAGCGTACGATACAATGAGCAGTTCTTC,CASSRGTSVRYNEQFF
.,TRBJ1-6,TRBV3-1/TRBV3-2,TRBD1,TGTGCCAGCAGTTCCGGGACAGGGATAACACCCCTCCACTTT,CASSSGTGITPLHF
.,TRBJ2-2,TRBV18,.,TGTGCCAGCTCCCCCCAATCCGGGGAGCTGTTTTTT,CASSPQSGELFF
.,TRBJ2-6,TRBV28,.,TGTGCCAGCAGTTCGATGGGCGTTGGGGCCAACGTCCTGACTTTC,CASSSMGVGANVLTF
.,TRBJ2-2,TRBV24-1,TRBD1,TGTGCCACCAGCAGACAGGGGACGAACACCGGGGAGCTGTTTTTT,CATSRQGTNTGELFF
.,TRBJ2-2,TRBV5-4,.,TGTGCCAGCCGTCCAGGGCAACTGAACACCGGGGAGCTGTTTTTT,CASRPGQLNTGELFF
once,TRBJ2-6,TRBV5-1,TRBD2,TGCGCCAGCAGCTTAGACCTGACTAGCGGGAGAGGTGGGGCCAACGTCCTGACTTTC,CASSLDLTSGRGGANVLTF
.,TRBJ2-2,TRBV6-5,.,TGTGCCAGCAGACCGGGACTCCCCACCGGGGAGCTGTTTTTT,CASRPGLPTGELFF
.,TRBJ2-7,TRBV3-1/TRBV3-2,TRBD1,TGTGCCAGCAGCCAATACGGACAGGTACCCTACGAGCAGTACTTC,CASSQYGQVPYEQYF
.,TRBJ2-1,TRBV24-1,TRBD1,TGTGCCACCAGTGAACCCGGGACAGACAATGAGCAGTTCTTC,CATSEPGTDNEQFF
.,TRBJ1-1,TRBV7-7,TRBD1,TGTGCCAGCAGCAGGGGGCTGAACACTGAAGCTTTCTTT,CASSRGLNTEAFF
.,TRBJ2-2,TRBV15,TRBD2,TGTGCCACCAGCGCCCGGAGGGGCGGGGGGGCCGTGACCGGGGAGCTGTTTTTT,CATSARRGGGAVTGELFF
.,TRBJ2-1,TRBV5-8,TRBD1,TGTGCCAGCAGCTCGGACAGGGGGCAGAGCTCCTACAATGAGCAGTTCTTC,CASSSDRGQSSYNEQFF
.,TRBJ2-7,TRBV11-2,.,TGTGCCAGCACCCTCACAGGAACCTACGAGCAGTACTTC,CASTLTGTYEQYF
.,TRBJ1-5,TRBV24-1,.,TGTGCCTCCTGTGGGGGCCGGGCTCAGCCCCAGCATTTT,CASCGGRAQPQHF
.,TRBJ2-7,TRBV7-8,.,TGTGCCAGCAGCTTACACTTTACCTACGAGCAGTACTTC,CASSLHFTYEQYF
once,TRBJ1-5,TRBV6-1,.,TGTGCCAGCAGTGAATTCGGGATTAGCAATCAGCCCCAGCATTTT,CASSEFGISNQPQHF
.,TRBJ2-1,TRBV4-2,TRBD2,TGTGCCAGCAGCCAAGATAGAACTAGCGGCTACAATGAGCAGTTCTTC,CASSQDRTSGYNEQFF
few,TRBJ2-3,TRBV12-3/TRBV12-4,.,TGTGCCAGCAGTTCCCTTAGCTTCACGCAGTATTTT,CASSSLSFTQYF
.,TRBJ1-1,TRBV6-6,.,TGTGCCAGCAGTTACCGCCCAGCCTCTGAGGACACTGAAGCTTTCTTT,CASSYRPASEDTEAFF
.,TRBJ2-1,TRBV27,.,TGTGCCAGCAGTCTAAAAGCGGGACACCTGAGGGTGAATGAGCAGTTCTTC,CASSLKAGHLRVNEQFF
.,TRBJ1-5,TRBV19,TRBD1,TGTGCCAGTAGTCCACGTCCCGGGACAGGGTTCGGCCAGCCCCAGCATTTT,CASSPRPGTGFGQPQHF
.,TRBJ1-4,TRBV5-4,TRBD1,TGTGCCAGCAGCTGGGGCCAGGGGGCAGAGAAACTGTTTTTT,CASSWGQGAEKLFF
.,TRBJ2-1,TRBV6-5,TRBD1,TGTGCCAGCAGCCGGTCGGACAGGGGGGGAAATGAGCAGTTCTTC,CASSRSDRGGNEQFF
.,TRBJ1-2,TRBV19,.,TGTGCCAGTAGTACCCAGGGGTCCTATGGCTACACCTTC,CASSTQGSYGYTF
once,TRBJ2-7,TRBV18,TRBD1,TGTGCCAGCTCACTACCGACAGGGGGACTCTACGAGCAGTACTTC,CASSLPTGGLYEQYF
.,TRBJ1-4,TRBV27,TRBD1,TGTGCCAGCAGTCCCTGGACAGGGAGAGGTGAAAAACTGTTTTTT,CASSPWTGRGEKLFF
.,TRBJ2-3,TRBV2,.,TGTGCCAGCGCCGGCAGGGAAGGCACAGATACGCAGTATTTT,CASAGREGTDTQYF
.,TRBJ2-2,TRBV27,TRBD2,TGTGCCAGCAGTACGCGGACTAGCGGGCAGAACACCGGGGAGCTGTTTTTT,CASSTRTSGQNTGELFF
.,TRBJ2-1,TRBV19,TRBD1,TGTGCCAGTAGTATTTCAGGGGGCCGCTACAATGAGCAGTTCTTC,CASSISGGRYNEQFF
few,TRBJ1-5,TRBV3-1/TRBV3-2,TRBD1,TGTGCCAGCAGCCCACGGACAGGGGGCAATCAGCCCCAGCATTTT,CASSPRTGGNQPQHF
.,TRBJ1-1,TRBV5-6,.,TGTGCCAGCAGCTTGTTCCAGGGGAACACTGAAGCTTTCTTT,CASSLFQGNTEAFF
.,TRBJ1-3,TRBV3-1/TRBV3-2,.,TGTGCCAGCAGCCAAGATCGAGGGTCCTTCTCTGGAAACACCATATATTTT,CASSQDRGSFSGNTIYF
.,TRBJ2-7,TRBV19,TRBD2,TGTGCCAGTAGTATCCCGGGAGGCACCTACGAGCAGTACTTC,CASSIPGGTYEQYF
.,TRBJ2-1,TRBV5-1,TRBD2,TGCGCCAGCAGCTTACTAACTAGCGGCGTATACAATGAGCAGTTCTTC,CASSLLTSGVYNEQFF
.,TRBJ1-2,TRBV28,TRBD1,TGTGCCAGCAGGGACAGGGGGCGGTTCGGCTACACCTTC,CASRDRGRFGYTF
.,TRBJ2-5,TRBV11-3,TRBD2,TGTGCCAGCAGCCCCCACCCTAGCGGGAGAGAGACCCAGTACTTC,CASSPHPSGRETQYF
.,TRBJ1-3,TRBV5-1,TRBD1,TGCGCCAGCACAGGGGGCGTCGCTGGAAACACCATATATTTT,CASTGGVAGNTIYF